This T cell receptor (beta chain) stems from a study of CD4 T cells in lung cancer (dated by TCRdb to the late 2010s). Background on the whole study: In the study, blood T cells from NSCLC patients were screened for responses to candidate mutation-encoded neoepitopes, and neoantigen-specific CD4+ T-cell clones and TCRs were isolated. Aged 60 to 69 when blood was donated, the resected patients, most of whom were former smokers, had either lung adenocarcinoma or squamous cell carcinoma. Treatments received by the patients before blood donation included platinum chemotherapy, and some patients received nivolumab or pembrolizumab. TCRB deep sequencing tracked the frequency of neoantigen-specific clonotypes in tumor resections, non-adjacent lung and cultured T-cell products. Broader findings and caveats from the paper: Some responses derived from blood might reflect in vitro priming of naive T cells or cross-reactivity instead of memory responses to the cancer.

The library was prepared using the immunoSEQ multiplex PCR assay. Qiagen DNeasy or QIAamp micro DNA kits were used to isolate DNA, and the Adaptive Biotechnology human TCRB sequencing kit was used to sequence TCRB. An Illumina MiSeq was used to sequence the TCRB libraries. In the authors' own workflow: TCRB sequence data were analyzed using the kit provider's software, and tumor enrichment of clonotype templates was assessed with Fisher's exact test. TCRdb took over this immuneACCESS table, retaining in-frame rearrangements with V and J assigned. Such tables are incomplete; in checked studies, under half of the missing clones stem from an unresolved V gene, and the remainder is unexplained. For V, J and clone size, that table is used; D and trimming come from the DNA. The sample contains over a thousand clones, roughly 60% of them found a single time. The ten largest clones take up roughly two thirds of the sample.

Remarks on this clone: Its antigen remains unidentified. No quality values exist for individual bases; no much larger clone is one base distant.

Sequences MNHNY (CDR1) and SVGAGI (CDR2) are obtained from the germline V gene (reference sequence). From the cysteine through the phenylalanine, the CDR3 covers 14 amino acids. CDR3 DNA is the only sequence kept; it has 42 bases, read in frame from the first base. After removal of 2 bases from V and 7 bases from J, the junction retains 5 bases not matched to a gene. Tumor-infiltrating lymphocyte cultures were grown from 6-12 tumor fragments for 35 to 45 days in high-dose IL2 (approximately 6,400 U/mL). The rearranged chain carries TRBV6-6 and TRBJ1-5; TRBD1 agrees with 7 junctional bases. This receptor was taken from a woman aged 55-70 years with non-small cell lung cancer. Sequencing was performed on cultured cells derived from lung. CDR3 region: CASSYETGWQPQHF. The nucleotide sequence reads as follows: TGTGCCAGCAGTTACGAGACAGGGTGGCAGCCCCAGCATTTT.